The 32 T cell receptor beta chains in this list originate from one sample, sequenced in a study of PD-1 blockade in mismatch repair-deficient tumors (dated by TCRdb to the late 2010s). The library was produced with the immunoSEQ multiplex PCR assay. Not all clones reach the TCRdb copy of this immuneACCESS table, which keeps in-frame sequences only. Checked studies attribute under half of the gap to unresolved V genes and leave the rest unexplained. In all, the sample holds approximately 130,000 clones, and about 88% of those were seen once. The leading ten clones occupy approximately 15% of the sample. Specimen: peripheral blood, collected 44 weeks after starting pembrolizumab. The receptors derive from an adult with mismatch repair-deficient cancer.

The chain carries TRBV7-8 and TRBJ2-6; 9 bases map to TRBD1. The junction had 7 bases not matched to a gene; V was cut back by 6 bases and J by 4 bases. Germline V CDR1 and CDR2: SGHVS, FQNEAQ. The CDR3 sequence is 16 residues long. CDR3 residues: CASRWDRVAGANVLTF. The CDR3 nucleotides read TGTGCCAGCAGATGGGACAGGGTCGCAGGGGCCAACGTCCTGACTTTC.

This clone was found once. The chain joins TRBV28 to TRBJ2-7, with D possibly matching TRBD1 (7 bases). V was shortened by 8 bases and J by 2 bases, with 16 bases between the two germline ends. CDR3 length: 14 amino acids. In germline, CDR1 is MDHEN, CDR2 SYDVKM. The CDR3 spells CASREEGQTYEQYF. CDR3 sequence (DNA): TGTGCCAGCCGCGAGGAGGGACAGACCTACGAGCAGTACTTC.

The gene calls are TRBV10-2 and TRBJ2-3; the D is unclear. The CDR3 length is 13 residues. CDR1 WSHSY and CDR2 SAAADI come from the germline V gene. Trimming removed 5 bases from V and 1 base from J, with 7 bases in between. The CDR3 loop is CASSRPGTDTQYF. CDR3 DNA: TGCGCCAGCAGTAGACCTGGCACAGATACGCAGTATTTT.

The V and J genes are TRBV7-6 and TRBJ1-1; 9 bases line up with TRBD1. Germline V gives CDR1 SGHVS, CDR2 FNYEAQ. V lost 5 bases to trimming and J lost 1 base; unmatched junction nucleotides: 2. The CDR3 runs 14 residues. CDR3 in amino acids: CASSTGQGNTEAFF. The CDR3 nucleotides read TGTGCCAGCAGCACGGGACAGGGGAACACTGAAGCTTTCTTT.

The rearrangement links TRBV7-2 to TRBJ2-7; 14 bases fit TRBD2. V was clipped by 5 bases and J by 8 bases; unmatched bases: 8. The length of the CDR3 is 15 residues. Germline V lookup: CDR1 SGHTA, CDR2 FQGNSA. CDR3 bases: TGTGCCAGCAGCCCATCGGGACTAGCGGGAGTAAAGCAGTACTTC. Amino acid sequence: CASSPSGLAGVKQYF.

This clone occurred once. The chain uses TRBV5-5 and TRBJ1-1; 8 nucleotides line up with TRBD1. Trimming cost V 2 bases and J 1 base; bases outside gene matches: 4. CDR1 and CDR2 from the germline V gene are SGHKS and YYEKEE (reference sequence). This CDR3 region has 15 residues. The CDR3 DNA reads as TGTGCCAGCAGCTTTTCCGGGACAGGGAACACTGAAGCTTTCTTT. Translated, it gives CASSFSGTGNTEAFF.

This clone showed up just once. The chain has TRBV9 and TRBJ2-3; 13 nucleotides match TRBD2. The CDR3 is 15 residues long. With V trimmed by 4 bases and J by 6 bases, 5 bases remained unmatched. CDR1 SGDLS and CDR2 YYNGEE come from the germline V gene. Written as DNA, the CDR3 is TGTGCCAGCAGCAGGGGGACTAGCGGGATTGATACGCAGTATTTT. Translated, it gives CASSRGTSGIDTQYF.

The chain couples TRBV7-9 to TRBJ2-7, with 7 bases fitting TRBD1. This CDR3 region has 15 residues. With V trimmed by 4 bases and J by 0 bases, 6 bases remained unmatched. CDR1 is SEHNR, CDR2 FQNEAQ, per germline (reference sequence). This CDR3 reads CASSYKQGSSYEQYF. The CDR3 DNA sequence: TGTGCCAGCAGCTACAAACAGGGGAGCTCCTACGAGCAGTACTTC. The whole variable domain, filled in from reference TRBV7-9 and TRBJ2-7, reads DTGVSQNPRHKITKRGQNVTFRCDPISEHNRLYWYRQTLGQGPEFLTYFQNEAQLEKSRLLSDRFSAERPKGSFSTLEIQRTEQGDSAMYLCASSYKQGSSYEQYFGPGTRLTVT.

V is TRBV5-8 and J is TRBJ2-2; TRBD2 agrees at 7 bases. The junction had 10 bases not matched to a gene; V was cut back by 4 bases and J by 4 bases. This CDR3 is built from 16 residues. Germline CDR1 and CDR2: SGHTS and YDEGEE. CDR3 coding DNA: TGTGCCAGCAGCCTTCGGGACTACGGTCGCACCGGGGAGCTGTTTTTT. Its protein product is CASSLRDYGRTGELFF.

This chain connects TRBV4-3 to TRBJ2-3; weak D call: TRBD1 (7 bases). Germline V gene data show CDR1 as LGHNA and CDR2 as YSLEER. CDR3 length: 16 amino acids. With 0 bases removed from V and 0 bases from J, the gap between germline ends came to 10 bases. The CDR3 loop reads CASSQEPGGSTDTQYF. DNA for the CDR3: TGCGCCAGCAGCCAAGAACCAGGGGGGAGCACAGATACGCAGTATTTT.

The chain links TRBV7-9 to TRBJ2-5; D perhaps matches TRBD2 (7 bases). Trimming took 6 bases from V and 5 from J, leaving 13 bases between them. Germline V gene sequence: CDR1 SEHNR, CDR2 FQNEAQ (reference sequence). CDR3 length: 13 amino acids. CDR3: CASRSPGGETQYF. The CDR3, as DNA: TGTGCCAGCAGAAGCCCGGGGGGCGAGACCCAGTACTTC. Variable domain in full (rest from reference TRBV7-9 and TRBJ2-5): DTGVSQNPRHKITKRGQNVTFRCDPISEHNRLYWYRQTLGQGPEFLTYFQNEAQLEKSRLLSDRFSAERPKGSFSTLEIQRTEQGDSAMYLCASRSPGGETQYFGPGTRLLVL.

The chain combines TRBV5-1 with TRBJ2-7; 9 bases are shared with TRBD1. V dropped 0 bases and J dropped 3; count of bases not matched to a gene: 4. Germline V gene data show CDR1 as SGHRS and CDR2 as YFSETQ. The CDR3 is 15 residues long. CDR3 coding DNA: TGCGCCAGCAGCTTGGGCCCGGGACAGGGCTACGAGCAGTACTTC. It codes for CASSLGPGQGYEQYF.

In its sample, this clone was seen a few times. The V call is TRBV18, the J call TRBJ1-3, with a weak D call TRBD1 (5 bases). Trimming took 5 bases from V and 0 from J, leaving 11 bases between them. The CDR3 is 15 amino acids. Per germline, CDR1 KGHSH and CDR2 LQKENI. The DNA for the CDR3 is TGTGCCAGCTCATTGGACACTTACTCTGGAAACACCATATATTTT. Its translation is CASSLDTYSGNTIYF. The whole variable domain, remainder taken from reference TRBV18 and TRBJ1-3, is NAGVMQNPRHLVRRRGQEARLRCSPMKGHSHVYWYRQLPEEGLKFMVYLQKENIIDESGMPKERFSAEFPKEGPSILRIQQVVRGDSAAYFCASSLDTYSGNTIYFGEGSWLTVV.

This chain connects TRBV13 to TRBJ2-3; D is undetermined. This CDR3 spans 13 amino acids. The germline V and J ends were trimmed by 1 base and 2 bases, with 4 bases remaining between them. Per the germline V gene, CDR1 is PRHDT and CDR2 is FYEKMQ (reference sequence). The CDR3 DNA reads TGTGCCAGCAGCTTAGCTCCCACAGATACGCAGTATTTT. Its translation: CASSLAPTDTQYF.

The V and J genes are TRBV28 and TRBJ2-7; perhaps D is TRBD1 or TRBD2 (5 bases each). The CDR3 is 20 residues long. V lost 5 bases and J 5 bases, leaving 34 bases between the germline ends. CDR1 and CDR2 from the germline V gene are MDHEN and SYDVKM. The CDR3 spells CASSIYITGLFGMREDEQYF. CDR3 DNA: TGTGCCAGCAGTATCTATATTACAGGACTTTTTGGCATGCGCGAGGACGAGCAGTACTTC.

V and J are TRBV7-2 and TRBJ2-3; D is unclear. Trimming left V 2 bases short and J 0 bases short, with 9 bases between. This CDR3 is built from 15 residues. Germline CDR1 reads SGHTA; CDR2 reads FQGNSA. CDR3 residues: CASSLLPASTDTQYF. Here the CDR3 DNA reads TGTGCCAGCAGCTTACTTCCCGCTAGCACAGATACGCAGTATTTT.

The chain has TRBV30 and TRBJ1-5; D possibly corresponds to TRBD1 (5 bases). The ends were cut back, 0 bases at V and 4 bases at J, with 10 bases in the middle. Germline values: CDR1 GTSNPN, CDR2 SVGIG (reference sequence). This CDR3 has 14 amino acids. Here the CDR3 reads CAWSVWGDNQPQHF. Here the CDR3 DNA reads TGTGCCTGGAGTGTTTGGGGGGATAATCAGCCCCAGCATTTT.

The chain carries TRBV11-1 and TRBJ2-7, with D tentatively TRBD1 or TRBD2 (5 bases each). The V and J ends lost 3 bases and 0 bases respectively, with 9 bases between them. Germline CDR1 reads SGHAT; CDR2 reads FQDESV (reference sequence). The CDR3 has 14 amino acids. CDR3 residues: CASSFLGDSYEQYF. The CDR3 nucleotides read TGTGCCAGCAGCTTTTTGGGGGACTCCTACGAGCAGTACTTC.

The chain carries TRBV5-1 and TRBJ2-1; perhaps TRBD1 as D (6 bases). V lost 0 bases to trimming and J lost 7 bases, with 8 bases between them. The CDR3 has 13 amino acids. Germline V gene sequence: CDR1 SGHRS, CDR2 YFSETQ. CDR3 coding DNA: TGCGCCAGCAGCTTGGGCAGGGGTAATGAGCAGTTCTTC. Its protein product is CASSLGRGNEQFF.

The gene calls are TRBV27 and TRBJ2-6; weak D call: TRBD2 (5 bases). Germline assignment: CDR1 MNHEY and CDR2 SMNVEV (reference sequence). The CDR3 has 16 residues. Trimming cost V 3 bases and J 3 bases, with 12 bases left between them. CDR3 loop: CASSLGSGFGANVLTF. CDR3 coding DNA: TGTGCCAGCAGTTTGGGGTCGGGATTTGGGGCCAACGTCCTGACTTTC.

This clone was seen just once. V gene TRBV7-9 combines with J gene TRBJ2-7, with D hard to call. The CDR3 extends over 15 amino acids. Germline V gene data show CDR1 as SEHNR and CDR2 as FQNEAQ (reference sequence). The V gene lost 5 bases and the J gene lost 0 bases, with 14 bases spanning the gap. CDR3 protein: CASSPGPSSSYEQYF. In DNA, the CDR3 is TGTGCCAGCAGCCCCGGGCCGTCAAGCTCCTACGAGCAGTACTTC.

This clone was detected only a few times. The CDR3: CASSQGLAGNEQFF. The DNA for the CDR3 is TGCGCCAGCAGCCAGGGACTAGCGGGAAATGAGCAGTTCTTC. V and J are TRBV4-1 and TRBJ2-1; TRBD2 aligns across 13 bases. There are 14 residues in the CDR3. Trimming removed 3 bases from V and 7 bases from J; junction bases left unmatched: 0. Germline V gene data show CDR1 as MGHRA and CDR2 as YSYEKL.

The V gene is TRBV6-5, the J gene TRBJ2-7; 7 bases match TRBD1. Germline loops: CDR1 MNHEY, CDR2 SVGAGI. V lost 5 bases, J lost 6 bases, and 7 bases stayed unmatched. There are 13 residues in the CDR3. CDR3 sequence (DNA): TGTGCCAGCAGTGGAGAGACAGGGCTCGAGCAGTACTTC. Translation gives CASSGETGLEQYF.

CDR3 amino acids: CASGLRFSGTDTQYF. In DNA form, the CDR3 reads TGTGCTAGTGGTTTGAGGTTCTCCGGCACAGATACGCAGTATTTT. This chain joins TRBV12-5 and TRBJ2-3, with D hard to call. This CDR3 comprises 15 residues. The germline CDR1 and CDR2 sequences are LGHNT and FRNRAP. Trimming took off 2 bases at V and 1 base at J, with 10 bases between the two ends.

This rearrangement joins TRBV19 to TRBJ2-2; perhaps TRBD2 as D (6 bases). V was cut by 7 bases and J by 6 bases, with 15 bases left in between. Looked up from germline, CDR1 is LNHDA and CDR2 is SQIVND (reference sequence). The CDR3 sequence is 14 residues long. In DNA form, the CDR3 reads TGTGCCAGTATCGGGACTGATCGAGCCGGGGAGCTGTTTTTT. The encoded protein is CASIGTDRAGELFF.

The chain uses TRBV28 and TRBJ2-3; TRBD2 matches 8 bases. There are 16 residues in the CDR3. V shed 3 bases and J 4 bases; nucleotides not matched to a gene: 9. Germline V gene data show CDR1 as MDHEN and CDR2 as SYDVKM. For the CDR3, the DNA is TGTGCCAGCAGTTTTCGAAGCGGGAGTACGGCAGATACGCAGTATTTT. Its translation is CASSFRSGSTADTQYF.

The CDR3 DNA is TGCGCCAGCAGCCAGGCTAGGGGAAGCTCCTACGAGCAGTACTTC. Translated, it gives CASSQARGSSYEQYF. The chain couples TRBV4-3 to TRBJ2-7, with D possibly TRBD1 on 5 matching bases. The ends were cut back, 3 bases at V and 0 bases at J, with 12 bases in the middle. The CDR3 runs to 15 residues. Germline V gene sequence: CDR1 LGHNA, CDR2 YSLEER.

The chain joins TRBV7-9 to TRBJ2-1; 8 bases agree with TRBD2. The V and J ends lost 4 bases and 6 bases, in that order; junction bases with no gene match: 5. CDR1 is SEHNR and CDR2 is FQNEAQ in the germline V gene (reference sequence). The CDR3 is made up of 14 amino acids. CDR3 in amino acids: CASSYGLASNEQFF. The CDR3, as DNA: TGTGCCAGCAGCTACGGACTAGCCAGCAATGAGCAGTTCTTC.

The chain links TRBV18 to TRBJ2-4; D is unresolved. Looked up from germline, CDR1 is KGHSH and CDR2 is LQKENI. Trimming removed 6 bases at V and 6 bases at J, with 21 bases between. This CDR3 has 16 residues. CDR3 protein: CASSPPGVSHGNIQYF. DNA for the CDR3: TGTGCCAGCTCCCCGCCAGGAGTCAGCCACGGAAACATTCAGTACTTC.

The chain recombines TRBV7-3 with TRBJ2-5, with D possibly TRBD2 on 5 matching bases. This CDR3 has 10 amino acids. The germline V gene encodes CDR1 SGHTA and CDR2 FQGTGA. V lost 9 bases to trimming and J lost 3 bases, with 5 bases between them. CDR3 DNA sequence: TGTGCCAGGAGGGAAGAGACCCAGTACTTC. It specifies CARREETQYF.

This rearrangement joins TRBV27 to TRBJ1-5; D perhaps matches TRBD1 (6 bases). This CDR3 spans 19 amino acids. V dropped 7 bases and J dropped 0 bases, with 25 bases sitting between them. The germline V gene encodes CDR1 MNHEY and CDR2 SMNVEV (reference sequence). The CDR3 reads CASTLPLNDRTRSNQPQHF. CDR3 bases: TGTGCCAGCACCCTACCACTTAATGACAGGACCCGTAGCAATCAGCCCCAGCATTTT.

The chain is built from TRBV5-1 and TRBJ2-3; 14 bases fit TRBD2. Germline V gene data show CDR1 as SGHRS and CDR2 as YFSETQ. This CDR3 is built from 16 residues. V was clipped by 3 bases and J by 5 bases; unmatched bases: 5. CDR3 nucleotide sequence: TGCGCCAGCAGCTCTACGGGACTAGCGGGAGAAGATACGCAGTATTTT. Its translation: CASSSTGLAGEDTQYF.